This is a list of T cell receptor beta chains from one sample in a study of cytomegalovirus exposure and HLA in healthy donors. Some clones are missing from TCRdb's copy, which holds only in-frame ones; the method was immunoSEQ multiplex PCR. The table has 150,000 to 200,000 clones, 86% seen once. Specimen: PBMCs. All receptors come from a woman under 30 in good health and CMV-seronegative. The CDR3 runs from the conserved cysteine through the conserved F or W. The order of the fields is CDR3 length, V gene, J gene, D gene, clone size, CDR3 protein, CDR3 DNA. A D gene is named only where the DNA matches it firmly. Clone sizes are given selectively: once, few, many, or a class where the clone is expanded.

>15|TRBV5-1|TRBJ1-4|NA|NA
CASSSNRATNEKLFF
TGCGCCAGCAGCTCCAACAGGGCTACAAATGAAAAACTGTTTTTT
>14|TRBV6-5|TRBJ1-1|TRBD1|NA
CASSSGGLNTEAFF
TGTGCCAGCAGTTCAGGGGGGCTGAACACTGAAGCTTTCTTT
>15|TRBV7-7|TRBJ2-7|NA|NA
CASSLLQGSAYEQYF
TGTGCCAGCAGCCTCCTCCAGGGCAGCGCCTACGAGCAGTACTTC
>14|TRBV18|TRBJ2-7|NA|once
CASSPPGQNYEQYF
TGTGCCAGCTCACCGCCGGGACAAAATTACGAGCAGTACTTC
>14|TRBV7-2|TRBJ2-1|NA|NA
CASSLARATREQFF
TGTGCCAGCAGCTTAGCGAGAGCCACCCGGGAGCAGTTCTTC
>12|TRBV2|TRBJ2-2|TRBD1|NA
CASRTGPGELFF
TGTGCCAGCCGGACAGGGCCCGGGGAGCTGTTTTTT
>16|TRBV6-6|TRBJ2-2|TRBD2|NA
CASSYTGGSNTGELFF
TGTGCCAGCAGTTATACGGGGGGATCGAACACCGGGGAGCTGTTTTTT
>16|TRBV7-8|TRBJ2-5|TRBD2|NA
CASSFGTSGSGETQYF
TGTGCCAGCAGCTTCGGGACTAGCGGGTCAGGGGAGACCCAGTACTTC
>18|TRBV7-6|TRBJ2-7|TRBD1|NA
CASSPRLFGTADAYEQYF
TGTGCCAGCAGCCCACGACTCTTCGGGACAGCCGACGCCTACGAGCAGTACTTC
>16|TRBV5-6|TRBJ2-1|TRBD1|once
CASSPERDRLYNEQFF
TGTGCCAGCAGCCCGGAGAGGGACAGACTGTACAATGAGCAGTTCTTC
>15|TRBV7-9|TRBJ2-7|TRBD1|NA
CASSFLDRGYYEQYF
TGTGCCAGCAGCTTCCTTGACAGGGGGTACTACGAGCAGTACTTC
>13|TRBV7-2|TRBJ1-4|NA|NA
CASSLVRGEKLFF
TGTGCCAGCAGCTTGGTGCGAGGCGAAAAACTGTTTTTT